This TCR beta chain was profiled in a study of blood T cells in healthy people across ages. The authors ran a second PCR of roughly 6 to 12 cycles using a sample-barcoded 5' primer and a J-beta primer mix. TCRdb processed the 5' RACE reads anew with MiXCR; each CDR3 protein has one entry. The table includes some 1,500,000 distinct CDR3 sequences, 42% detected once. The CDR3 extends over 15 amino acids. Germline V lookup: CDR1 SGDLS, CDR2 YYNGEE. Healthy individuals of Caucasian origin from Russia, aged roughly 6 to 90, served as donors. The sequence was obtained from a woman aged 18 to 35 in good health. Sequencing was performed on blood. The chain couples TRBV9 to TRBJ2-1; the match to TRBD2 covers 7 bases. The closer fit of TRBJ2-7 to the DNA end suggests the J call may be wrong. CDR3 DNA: TGTGCCAGCAGCGATAGCGGGTTCTCCTACAATGAGCAGTACTTC. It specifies CASSDSGFSYNEQYF.